Each of the 29 T cell receptor beta chains below was sequenced from the same sample in a study of cytomegalovirus exposure and HLA in healthy donors. Primers for the PCR totalled 60 Vbeta and 13 Jbeta. The assay was immunoSEQ multiplex PCR, and TCRdb's table has in-frame clones only and misses some. The table lists approximately 150,000 clones, around 85% of them singletons. The material sequenced was PBMCs. The receptors derive from a woman aged 25 to 39 in good health and CMV-seronegative.

V usage is TRBV18 and J usage is TRBJ1-4; D possibly corresponds to TRBD1 (5 bases). This CDR3 is built from 15 residues. Trimming took 3 bases from V and 11 from J, leaving 19 bases between them. The germline CDR1 and CDR2 sequences are KGHSH and LQKENI. CDR3 residues: CASSPGETARGKLFF. The CDR3 DNA is TGTGCCAGCTCACCCGGCGAGACAGCCCGGGGGAAACTGTTTTTT.

DNA for the CDR3: TGTGCCAGCAGACTTACTAGCGGGGGGGCGGGCACAGATACGCAGTATTTT. This sequence encodes CASRLTSGGAGTDTQYF. The rearrangement joins TRBV7-2 to TRBJ2-3; 13 bases are a match to TRBD2. The CDR3 consists of 17 residues. Trimming took 6 bases from V and 1 from J; bases not matched to a gene: 7. Per germline, CDR1 SGHTA and CDR2 FQGNSA.

This chain's CDR3 is CASSLVVSVGNEQFF. The CDR3 DNA sequence: TGTGCCAGCAGCTTAGTGGTTAGCGTAGGCAATGAGCAGTTCTTC. V gene TRBV11-2 combines with J gene TRBJ2-1; weak D call: TRBD2 (5 bases). V was trimmed by 1 base and J by 6 bases, leaving 13 bases between them. This CDR3 has 15 amino acids. Germline V gene lookup returns CDR1 SGHAT and CDR2 FQNNGV.

The rearrangement uses TRBV30 and TRBJ1-1, with TRBD1 matching 7 bases. Germline assignment: CDR1 GTSNPN and CDR2 SVGIG (reference sequence). The ends lost 3 bases at V and 0 bases at J; junction bases unmatched: 4. The length of the CDR3 is 14 residues. CDR3 sequence reads: CAWRPGQMNTEAFF. Written as DNA, the CDR3 is TGTGCCTGGAGGCCGGGACAGATGAACACTGAAGCTTTCTTT.

The rearrangement uses TRBV11-1 and TRBJ2-7; a possible D gene is TRBD2 (5 bases). The germline V and J ends were trimmed by 4 bases and 5 bases, with 6 bases remaining between them. The CDR3 spans 11 residues. Germline V gene lookup returns CDR1 SGHAT and CDR2 FQDESV (reference sequence). CDR3 bases: TGTGCCAGCAGCTCACTAGACGAGCAGTACTTC. This sequence encodes CASSSLDEQYF.

The rearrangement uses TRBV15 and TRBJ2-7; TRBD2 agrees at 11 bases. Per germline, CDR1 LNHNV and CDR2 YYDKDF (reference sequence). J gave up 6 bases and V 0 bases, and 1 base lay outside the gene matches. The CDR3 sequence is 14 residues long. The CDR3: CATSRELAGAEQYF. Written as DNA, the CDR3 is TGTGCCACCAGCAGAGAACTAGCGGGAGCCGAGCAGTACTTC.

The gene calls are TRBV19 and TRBJ2-7; D gene uncertain. The CDR3 extends over 13 amino acids. With 3 bases removed from V and 7 bases from J, the gap between germline ends came to 13 bases. Looked up from germline, CDR1 is LNHDA and CDR2 is SQIVND (reference sequence). The CDR3 region is CASSMGAHEEQYF. CDR3 DNA: TGTGCCAGTAGTATGGGCGCTCATGAGGAGCAGTACTTC. Full variable domain (remainder filled in from reference TRBV19 and TRBJ2-7): DGGITQSPKYLFRKEGQNVTLSCEQNLNHDAMYWYRQDPGQGLRLIYYSQIVNDFQKGDIAEGYSVSREKKESFPLTVTSAQKNPTAFYLCASSMGAHEEQYFGPGTRLTVT.

The chain carries TRBV7-2 and TRBJ1-6, with 9 bases aligning to TRBD1. Losses at the gene ends were 6 bases for V and 7 bases for J; bases not matched to a gene: 7. CDR1 and CDR2 (germline): SGHTA, FQGNSA. The CDR3 has 15 residues. CDR3 sequence reads: CASRDPGQGNSPLHF. The DNA of the CDR3 is TGTGCCAGCAGGGACCCGGGACAGGGAAATTCACCCCTCCACTTT.

The chain links TRBV15 to TRBJ2-7; 12 bases line up with TRBD2. The CDR3 runs 15 residues. Per the germline V gene, CDR1 is LNHNV and CDR2 is YYDKDF (reference sequence). The J segment lost 4 bases and the V segment lost 1 base, leaving 2 bases of the junction unmatched. The DNA of the CDR3 is TGTGCCACCAGCAGAGGGGGGACTAGCGGGTACGAGCAGTACTTC. Translated, it gives CATSRGGTSGYEQYF.

The chain is built from TRBV28 and TRBJ2-7, with D perhaps matching TRBD1 (6 bases). The V end lost 2 bases, the J end lost 2 bases, and 10 bases lay between the germline ends. The CDR3 consists of 14 residues. The germline V gene encodes CDR1 MDHEN and CDR2 SYDVKM. In nucleotides, the CDR3 is TGTGCCAGCAGTTTAACAGGGCCAACCTACGAGCAGTACTTC. Its protein is CASSLTGPTYEQYF.

Points on this clone: The junction does not match germline at one end; this may be a read error. The chain combines TRBV7-9 with TRBJ2-5, with D possibly matching TRBD1 (5 bases). CDR1 is SEHNR and CDR2 is FQNEAQ in the germline V gene (reference sequence). The CDR3 is made up of 16 amino acids. CDR3 amino acids: CSSSLRRQIFQETQYF. The CDR3 DNA reads TGTTCCAGCAGCTTACGACGACAGATTTTCCAAGAGACCCAGTACTTC.

The CDR3 bases are TGTGCCAGCTCACCGTTTCAGTTGACTAGCGGGGTCGAGACCCAGTACTTC. Encoded protein: CASSPFQLTSGVETQYF. V usage is TRBV18 and J usage is TRBJ2-5; the match to TRBD2 covers 11 bases. With 3 bases clipped from V and 5 bases from J, the junction kept 11 bases outside the gene matches. Germline loops: CDR1 KGHSH, CDR2 LQKENI. This CDR3 contains 17 residues.

V and J are TRBV6-1 and TRBJ2-2, with no clear D. CDR3 length equals 13 residues. Trimming shortened V by 3 bases and J by 6 bases, and 8 bases separated the two germline ends. Germline V gene sequence: CDR1 MNHNS, CDR2 SASEGT. The CDR3 protein is CASSERLAGELFF. The CDR3 DNA is TGTGCCAGCAGTGAGAGACTCGCCGGGGAGCTGTTTTTT.

The chain joins TRBV4-3 to TRBJ2-7; 9 bases agree with TRBD2. Germline CDR1 is LGHNA and CDR2 is YSLEER. The length of the CDR3 is 15 residues. V shed 4 bases, J shed 3 bases, and the junction held 7 bases outside the gene matches. The CDR3 nucleotides read TGCGCCAGCAGCCGGGTAGCGGGGGCCTTCTACGAGCAGTACTTC. Translating gives CASSRVAGAFYEQYF.

The chain is built from TRBV7-2 and TRBJ2-5; TRBD2 matches at 9 bases. The CDR3 has 16 residues. Germline V gives CDR1 SGHTA, CDR2 FQGNSA. Trimming took 2 bases from V and 4 from J; bases not matched to a gene: 8. The DNA for the CDR3 is TGTGCCAGCAGCTTACTCAGCGGGGGGAATCGAGAGACCCAGTACTTC. Translation: CASSLLSGGNRETQYF. The entire variable domain, with the rest obtained from reference TRBV7-2 and TRBJ2-5, is as follows: GAGVSQSPSNKVTEKGKDVELRCDPISGHTALYWYRQSLGQGLEFLIYFQGNSAPDKSGLPSDRFSAERTGGSVSTLTIQRTQQEDSAVYLCASSLLSGGNRETQYFGPGTRLLVL.

The chain uses TRBV29-1 and TRBJ1-4, with 8 bases fitting TRBD1. The CDR3 is 12 amino acids. In germline, CDR1 is SQVTM, CDR2 ANQGSEA. Trimming took 4 bases from V and 7 from J; bases not matched to a gene: 2. The CDR3 protein is CSVGTGSEKLFF. CDR3 nucleotides: TGCAGCGTTGGGACAGGGAGTGAAAAACTGTTTTTT.

This rearrangement joins TRBV2 to TRBJ2-7; tentative D call: TRBD1 (6 bases). Germline V lookup: CDR1 SNHLY, CDR2 FYNNEI. The germline V and J ends were trimmed by 6 bases and 3 bases, with 9 bases remaining between them. CDR3 length: 12 amino acids. In DNA form, the CDR3 reads TGTGCCAGCAGCCAGGACAGCTACGAGCAGTACTTC. Translation gives CASSQDSYEQYF.

V usage is TRBV6-4 and J usage is TRBJ1-6; the match to TRBD1 covers 10 bases. V lost 6 bases to trimming and J lost 14 bases; unmatched junction nucleotides: 13. In germline, CDR1 is MRHNA, CDR2 SNTAGT. The CDR3 spans 15 residues. CDR3: CASRGTGEAPRALHF. The CDR3 region has the DNA TGTGCCAGCAGAGGGACAGGGGAAGCCCCTAGGGCCCTCCACTTT.

The genes are TRBV10-3 and TRBJ2-3, with TRBD1 as a possible D gene (6 bases). Germline V gene data show CDR1 as ENHRY and CDR2 as SYGVKD. The CDR3 is 15 amino acids. With 4 bases removed from V and 6 bases from J, the gap between germline ends came to 17 bases. DNA for the CDR3: TGTGCCATCAGTGCGAACCGGGACACTTCGGATACGCAGTATTTT. Amino acids: CAISANRDTSDTQYF.

The CDR3 region is CASSTGGQENYGYTF. DNA of the CDR3: TGTGCCAGCAGCACCGGAGGACAGGAAAACTATGGCTACACCTTC. The rearrangement joins TRBV7-2 to TRBJ1-2, with TRBD1 matching over 7 bases. The CDR3 has 15 amino acids. Germline trimming cut 5 bases from V and 2 bases from J; bases unmatched to any gene: 8. The germline V gene has CDR1 SGHTA and CDR2 FQGNSA.

The chain links TRBV9 to TRBJ1-2; weak D call: TRBD1 (5 bases). This CDR3 region has 15 residues. V was cut by 0 bases and J by 3 bases, with 12 bases left in between. Germline V gives CDR1 SGDLS, CDR2 YYNGEE. Here the CDR3 DNA reads TGTGCCAGCAGCGTAGTTGGAGGGGAGGACTATGGCTACACCTTC. Translating it yields CASSVVGGEDYGYTF.

The CDR3 DNA follows: TGTGCCAGCAGCCAGGGACACTACCAAGAGACCCAGTACTTC. Its protein is CASSQGHYQETQYF. The rearrangement uses TRBV11-2 and TRBJ2-5; TRBD1 might be the D (6 bases). This CDR3 is 14 amino acids long. V was trimmed by 5 bases and J by 0 bases, leaving 10 bases between them. Germline CDR1 and CDR2: SGHAT and FQNNGV.

This chain connects TRBV18 to TRBJ2-2; D remains unclear. Germline CDR1 reads KGHSH; CDR2 reads LQKENI. The V gene lost 0 bases and the J gene lost 9 bases, with 11 bases spanning the gap. The CDR3 spans 14 residues. The chain's CDR3 is CASSPPARSRELFF. The CDR3 DNA follows: TGTGCCAGCTCACCACCCGCCAGGTCGAGGGAGCTGTTTTTT. Looking up the rest from reference TRBV18 and TRBJ2-2 gives the full variable domain: NAGVMQNPRHLVRRRGQEARLRCSPMKGHSHVYWYRQLPEEGLKFMVYLQKENIIDESGMPKERFSAEFPKEGPSILRIQQVVRGDSAAYFCASSPPARSRELFFGEGSRLTVL.

The chain carries TRBV7-6 and TRBJ1-1; D is undetermined. CDR3 length equals 15 residues. Trimming stripped 1 base from V and 4 bases from J, with 13 bases between. From germline, CDR1 is SGHVS and CDR2 FNYEAQ. The CDR3 DNA reads as TGTGCCAGCAGCTTAGTAGGCGGAGTCTTCACTGAAGCTTTCTTT. Protein product: CASSLVGGVFTEAFF.

The chain links TRBV4-3 to TRBJ2-3; unclear D gene. The ends were cut back, 1 base at V and 0 bases at J, with 5 bases in the middle. The CDR3 runs 14 residues. Per germline, CDR1 LGHNA and CDR2 YSLEER. The CDR3 spells CASSQALSTDTQYF. The CDR3 bases are TGCGCCAGCAGCCAAGCCCTTAGCACAGATACGCAGTATTTT.

The chain is built from TRBV19 and TRBJ1-5; D may be TRBD1 (6 bases). The V end lost 5 bases, the J end lost 11 bases, and 16 bases lay between the germline ends. The germline CDR1 and CDR2 sequences are LNHDA and SQIVND (reference sequence). The CDR3 extends over 13 amino acids. CDR3 loop: CASSYQGTGTQHF. The CDR3 DNA reads TGTGCCAGTAGTTACCAGGGGACGGGGACCCAGCATTTT.

The J gene is TRBJ1-3, the V gene TRBV7-2; D is uncertain. The CDR3 is 15 amino acids. CDR1 and CDR2 from the germline V gene are SGHTA and FQGNSA. Trimming took 3 bases from V and 0 from J, leaving 9 bases between them. The CDR3 sequence: CASSFGVLSGNTIYF. Written as DNA, the CDR3 is TGTGCCAGCAGCTTCGGAGTTCTCTCTGGAAACACCATATATTTT.

In its sample, this clone was seen a few times. J is TRBJ2-7 and V is TRBV6-1, with D maybe TRBD2 (5 bases). The CDR3 loop spans 13 amino acids. Germline lookup yields CDR1 MNHNS and CDR2 SASEGT. V was trimmed by 7 bases and J by 2 bases, leaving 12 bases between them. CDR3 DNA: TGTGCCAGCAAACGAGGGCCCCCCTACGAGCAGTACTTC. Its translation is CASKRGPPYEQYF.

The chain recombines TRBV5-4 with TRBJ2-3, with D maybe TRBD1 (5 bases). CDR1 is SGHNT, CDR2 YYREEE, per germline (reference sequence). Trimming took 0 bases from V and 1 from J, leaving 6 bases between them. The CDR3 length is 14 residues. CDR3 loop: CASSLARGTDTQYF. The CDR3 region has the DNA TGTGCCAGCAGCTTGGCCAGGGGCACAGATACGCAGTATTTT.